Reported below is one T cell receptor (beta chain). The antigen it binds to is not known. One base away there is no much larger clone; base qualities are not given. The time point tag for this specimen amounts to: before neoadjuvant nivolumab. None of the patients had received prior systemic or radiation treatment, and all were newly diagnosed with stage II-IVA oral cavity squamous cell carcinoma. The cohort was made up of patients with locally advanced, HPV-negative oral cavity squamous cell carcinoma. Peripheral blood mononuclear cells were analyzed directly, without maintenance or expansion in culture. The samples were drawn from a longitudinal correlative study tied to a single-arm phase II trial testing neoadjuvant nivolumab in oral cavity squamous cell carcinoma. Subject-matched pre- and post-treatment PBMCs and tumors from three responders and three non-responders underwent genomic DNA-based TCRbeta sequencing. Peripheral blood mononuclear cells were collected once before nivolumab treatment and again after treatment, at the time of surgery. Genomic DNA was isolated from PBMCs using the Maxwell RSC DNA from Cells kit.

The record originates from a study of neoadjuvant anti-PD-1 for oral cavity cancer (dated by TCRdb to the early 2020s). In the study overall: Before undergoing curative-intent surgical resection, most patients got three to four biweekly nivolumab doses at 3 mg/kg. Responders were defined as patients with complete response, partial response or stable disease by RECIST 1.1; non-responders were defined as patients with progression. Patients who did not progress were given a fourth nivolumab dose at about day 43 and had definitive surgical resection on days 50-56. The parent correlative cohort included some twelve patients, with an approximately 34% response rate. The research as a whole found: Only a few patients per response group were included in the TCR analyses, and larger cohorts for validation were called for by the authors. After neoadjuvant nivolumab, non-responders showed significantly higher T cell clonality (Gini index) in PBMCs than responders did. A higher pretreatment blood Treg/Th17 ratio correlated with both higher pretreatment blood TCRbeta clonality and lower post-treatment tumor TCRbeta clonality.

For deep sequencing of PBMC libraries, mostly roughly 520 ng of input genomic DNA was used, and six replicates were run per sample. The immunoSEQ hsTCRbeta kit was used to prepare TCRbeta libraries according to the manufacturer's instructions. Sequencing of the completed libraries took place using an Illumina NovaSeq 6000 S4 flow cell after they had been pooled to roughly 3.2 nM. In the source study's methods: The immunoSEQ Analyzer was used for raw data preprocessing and quality control. The analysis was restricted to productive rearrangements, with each unique CDR3 amino acid sequence defining a clonotype. Repertoire clonality was estimated as the Gini-Simpson index, which was computed with the R package tcR. Student's t test was used to compare Gini indices, and Pearson correlation was used to assess associations with tumor size change. The clones in this table, taken by TCRdb from immuneACCESS, are in-frame only. Not every clone is retained; where verified, under half of the shortfall comes from an unresolved V gene, and the cause of the rest is unknown. V, J and clone size are those of that table, while D and trimming were read from the DNA. In this sample the table shows some 15,000 clones, roughly 74% of which occur a single time. The top ten clonotypes cover under 3% of the sample.

The receptor was derived from a person between 35 and 79 years old with oral cavity squamous cell carcinoma. The sequenced sample was PBMCs, obtained before nivolumab (anti-PD-1) treatment.

The CDR3: CASSLTGDTQYF. The nucleotide sequence is TGTGCCAGCAGCTTGACGGGAGATACGCAGTATTTT. The rearranged chain carries TRBV5-5 and TRBJ2-3; no D gene is confidently identified. The CDR3 numbers 12 residues from cysteine through phenylalanine. The only DNA kept is the CDR3, 36 bases in frame from the first base. Between the V and J ends, shortened by 1 base and 5 bases respectively, the junction contains 5 bases. CDR1 SGHKS and CDR2 YYEKEE are derived from the germline V gene (reference sequence).